The clone carrying this T cell receptor (beta chain) was seen more than once but under ten times. The PCR employed 60 Vbeta primers together with 13 Jbeta primers. Clones were read by immunoSEQ multiplex PCR, and TCRdb kept only the in-frame ones, dropping some. The sample includes 100,000 to 150,000 clones, roughly 72% of them seen just once. This entry belongs to a study of cytomegalovirus exposure and HLA in healthy donors. This CDR3 has 16 residues. Losses at the gene ends were 0 bases for V and 6 bases for J; bases not matched to a gene: 8. Germline CDR1 and CDR2: SGHRS and YFSETQ. The clonotype originates from a man aged 35 to 55 in good health and CMV-seropositive. The specimen was PBMCs. The rearrangement joins TRBV5-1 to TRBJ1-5; 8 bases align to TRBD1. The CDR3 sequence is CASSLDGRGQGQPQHF. In DNA form, the CDR3 reads TGCGCCAGCAGCTTGGACGGCAGGGGGCAAGGTCAGCCCCAGCATTTT.